What follows is one T cell receptor beta chain and its context. Its antigen is as yet unknown. The data were taken from a study of CD8 T cells in ankylosing spondylitis. Germline loops: CDR1 SGHVT, CDR2 SQSDAQ. This CDR3 is built from 17 residues. V shed 5 bases and J shed 2 bases, with 20 bases lying between them. Study-wide findings and caveats: Matched synovial fluid from ankylosing spondylitis patients was reported to be enriched for disease-linked clones. One TCR beta motif, made up of roughly 8 highly homologous variants, appeared characteristic of ankylosing spondylitis blood. Disease-linked clones bore a CD8+ phenotype, appearing relatively rarely in peripheral blood.

Quantitative barcoded 5'-RACE was used to prepare TCR beta libraries. TCRdb fed the 5' RACE reads into MiXCR, producing one record per CDR3 protein. The profile covers 350,000 to 400,000 distinct CDR3 sequences, with approximately 22% appearing a single time and around 14% taken by the ten largest. The sequenced material came from blood, either unsorted or a sorted T cell fraction (not recorded which). The sequence came from a male donor with ankylosing spondylitis or in good health (not recorded which). The rearrangement joins TRBV7-4 to TRBJ2-3, with a tentative D call TRBD2 (6 bases). CDR3 amino acids: CASSRRGPGTDTDTQYF. The CDR3 region has the DNA TGTGCCAGCAGCCGACGAGGCCCGGGGACTGACACAGATACGCAGTATTTT. The whole variable domain, remainder taken from reference TRBV7-4 and TRBJ2-3, is GAGVSQSPRYKVAKRGRDVALRCDSISGHVTLYWYRQTLGQGSEVLTYSQSDAQRDKSGRPSGRFSAERPERSVSTLKIQRTEQGDSAVYLCASSRRGPGTDTDTQYFGPGTRLTVL.